This record concerns one T cell receptor (beta chain) sequence. Its antigen remains unknown. A quantity of about 0.45 to 1 ug RNA underwent reverse transcription using random hexamers. The amplification used immunoSEQ multiplex PCR on TCR beta CDR3; it spanned 54 Vbeta and 13 Jbeta. TCRdb reprocessed the immunoSEQ multiplex PCR reads via MiXCR and lists one record per CDR3 protein. The table records tens of thousands of distinct CDR3 sequences, 93% of them present only once. These data originate in a study of CD8 T cells in Susac syndrome. Study-level background: Blood was drawn from patients with Susac syndrome. At that point, they were therapy-naive, on corticosteroids, or on intravenous immunoglobulin alone. General observations from the study: The CD4+ T cell repertoires in Susac syndrome were not clonally expanded.

In contrast to the negatively isolated CD8+ and CD4+ T cells, TEMRA cells were FACS-enriched. This CDR3 region has 15 residues. Germline CDR1 is SGHTA and CDR2 is FQGNSA. V was clipped by 2 bases and J by 2 bases; unmatched bases: 3. This chain connects TRBV7-2 to TRBJ2-7; 10 bases agree with TRBD2. This receptor was obtained from a human donor with Susac syndrome. The sample comprised CD4+ T cells from PBMCs. In DNA, the CDR3 is TGTGCCAGCAGCTTACGTCTAGCGGGAGCCTACGAGCAGTACTTC. Its translation is CASSLRLAGAYEQYF.